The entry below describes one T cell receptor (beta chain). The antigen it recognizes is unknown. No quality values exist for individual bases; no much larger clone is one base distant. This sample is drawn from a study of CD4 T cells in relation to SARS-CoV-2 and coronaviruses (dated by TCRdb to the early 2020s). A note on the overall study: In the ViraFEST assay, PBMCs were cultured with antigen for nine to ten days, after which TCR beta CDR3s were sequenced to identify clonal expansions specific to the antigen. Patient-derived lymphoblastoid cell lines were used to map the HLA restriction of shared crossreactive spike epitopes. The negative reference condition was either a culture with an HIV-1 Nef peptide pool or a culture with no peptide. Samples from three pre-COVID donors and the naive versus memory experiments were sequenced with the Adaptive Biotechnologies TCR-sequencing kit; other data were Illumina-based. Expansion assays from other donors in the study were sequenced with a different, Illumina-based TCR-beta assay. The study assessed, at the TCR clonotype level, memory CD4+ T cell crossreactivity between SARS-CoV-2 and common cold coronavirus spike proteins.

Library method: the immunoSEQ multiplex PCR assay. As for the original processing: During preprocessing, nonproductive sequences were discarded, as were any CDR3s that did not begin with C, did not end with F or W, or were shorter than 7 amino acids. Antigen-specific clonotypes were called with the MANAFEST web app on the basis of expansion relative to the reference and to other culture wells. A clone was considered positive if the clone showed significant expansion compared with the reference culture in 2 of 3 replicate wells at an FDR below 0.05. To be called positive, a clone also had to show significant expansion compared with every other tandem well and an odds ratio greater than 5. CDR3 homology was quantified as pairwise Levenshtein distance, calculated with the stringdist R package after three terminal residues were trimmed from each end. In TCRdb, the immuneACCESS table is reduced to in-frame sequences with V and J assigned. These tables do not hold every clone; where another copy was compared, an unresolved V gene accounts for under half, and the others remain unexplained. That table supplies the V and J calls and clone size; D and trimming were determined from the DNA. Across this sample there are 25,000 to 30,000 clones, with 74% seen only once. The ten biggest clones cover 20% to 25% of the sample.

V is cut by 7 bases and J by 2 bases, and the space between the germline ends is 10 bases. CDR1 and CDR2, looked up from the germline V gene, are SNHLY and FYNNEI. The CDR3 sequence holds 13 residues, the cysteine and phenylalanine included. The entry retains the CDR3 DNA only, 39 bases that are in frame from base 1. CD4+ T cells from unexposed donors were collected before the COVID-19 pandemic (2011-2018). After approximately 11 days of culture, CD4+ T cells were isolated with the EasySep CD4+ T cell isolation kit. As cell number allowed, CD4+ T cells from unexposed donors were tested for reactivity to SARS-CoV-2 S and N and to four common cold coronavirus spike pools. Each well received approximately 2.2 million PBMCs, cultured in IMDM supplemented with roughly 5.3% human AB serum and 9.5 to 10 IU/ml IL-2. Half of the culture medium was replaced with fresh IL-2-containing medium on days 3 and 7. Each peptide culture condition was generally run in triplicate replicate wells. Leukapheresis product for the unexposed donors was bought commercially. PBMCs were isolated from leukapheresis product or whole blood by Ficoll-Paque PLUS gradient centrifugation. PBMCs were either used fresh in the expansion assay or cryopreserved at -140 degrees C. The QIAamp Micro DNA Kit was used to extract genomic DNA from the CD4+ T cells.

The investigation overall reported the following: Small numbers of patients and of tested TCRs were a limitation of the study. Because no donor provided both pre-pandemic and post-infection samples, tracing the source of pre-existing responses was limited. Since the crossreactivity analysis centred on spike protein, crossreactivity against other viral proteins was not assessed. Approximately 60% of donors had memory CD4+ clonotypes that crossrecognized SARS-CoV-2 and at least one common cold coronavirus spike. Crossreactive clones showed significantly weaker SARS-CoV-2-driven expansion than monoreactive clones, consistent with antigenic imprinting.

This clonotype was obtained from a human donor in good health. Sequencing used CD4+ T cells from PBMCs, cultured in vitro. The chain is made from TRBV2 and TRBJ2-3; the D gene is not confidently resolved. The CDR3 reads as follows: CASNGRFTDTQYF. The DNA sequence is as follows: TGTGCCAGCAACGGCCGGTTCACAGATACGCAGTATTTT.